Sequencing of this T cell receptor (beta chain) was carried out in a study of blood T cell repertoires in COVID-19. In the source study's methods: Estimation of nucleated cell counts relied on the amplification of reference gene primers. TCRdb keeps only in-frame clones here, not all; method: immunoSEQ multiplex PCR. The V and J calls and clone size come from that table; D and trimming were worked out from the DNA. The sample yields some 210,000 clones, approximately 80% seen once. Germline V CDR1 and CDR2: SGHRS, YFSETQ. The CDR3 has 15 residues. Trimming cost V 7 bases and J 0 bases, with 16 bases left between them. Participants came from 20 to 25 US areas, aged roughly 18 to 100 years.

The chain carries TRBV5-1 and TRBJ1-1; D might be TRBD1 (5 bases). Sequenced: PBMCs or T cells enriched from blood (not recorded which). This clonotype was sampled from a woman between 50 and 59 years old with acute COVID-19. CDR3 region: CASSRGGGLNTEAFF. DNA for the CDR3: TGCGCCAGCTCCCGTGGGGGGGGATTGAACACTGAAGCTTTCTTT. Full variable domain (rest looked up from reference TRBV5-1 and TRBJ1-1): KAGVTQTPRYLIKTRGQQVTLSCSPISGHRSVSWYQQTPGQGLQFLFEYFSETQRNKGNFPGRFSGRQFSNSRSEMNVSTLELGDSALYLCASSRGGGLNTEAFFGQGTRLTVV.